This T cell receptor beta chain was retrieved from a study of blood T cell repertoires in COVID-19. Looking at the study overall: The origin of the acute and convalescent COVID-19 samples was the United States, Italy and Spain.

Germline V gives CDR1 LNHDA, CDR2 SQIVND (reference sequence). Trimming removed 5 bases at V and 3 bases at J, with 17 bases between. The CDR3 is made up of 15 amino acids. This table comes from immunoSEQ multiplex PCR, and its TCRdb copy is limited to in-frame clones, with some not included. The sample holds about 250,000 clones, around 83% seen once. The chain carries TRBV19 and TRBJ2-7, with D possibly matching TRBD1 (5 bases). The origin of this receptor is a man of 80 years or more with acute or convalescent COVID-19. The source material was peripheral blood. This chain's CDR3 is CASSYRALRDYEQYF. CDR3 nucleotides: TGTGCCAGTAGTTACCGGGCCCTCAGGGACTACGAGCAGTACTTC.